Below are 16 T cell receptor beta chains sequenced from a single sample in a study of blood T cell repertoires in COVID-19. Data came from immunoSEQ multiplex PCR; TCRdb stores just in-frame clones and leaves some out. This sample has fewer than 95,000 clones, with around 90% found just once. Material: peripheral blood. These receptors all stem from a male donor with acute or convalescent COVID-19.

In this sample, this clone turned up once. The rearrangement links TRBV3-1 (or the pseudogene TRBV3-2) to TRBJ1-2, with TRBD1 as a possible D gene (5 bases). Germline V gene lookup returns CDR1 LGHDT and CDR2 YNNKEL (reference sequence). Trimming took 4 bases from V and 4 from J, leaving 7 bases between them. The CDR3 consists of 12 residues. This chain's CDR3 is CASSLDSYGYTF. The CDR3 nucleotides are TGTGCCAGCAGCCTAGACAGCTATGGCTACACCTTC.

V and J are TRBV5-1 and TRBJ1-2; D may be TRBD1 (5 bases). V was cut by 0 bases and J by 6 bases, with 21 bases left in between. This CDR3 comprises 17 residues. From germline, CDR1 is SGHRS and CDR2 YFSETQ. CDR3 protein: CASSLARLKGREDGYTF. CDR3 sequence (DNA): TGCGCCAGCAGCTTGGCCCGTTTGAAGGGGCGGGAGGATGGCTACACCTTC.

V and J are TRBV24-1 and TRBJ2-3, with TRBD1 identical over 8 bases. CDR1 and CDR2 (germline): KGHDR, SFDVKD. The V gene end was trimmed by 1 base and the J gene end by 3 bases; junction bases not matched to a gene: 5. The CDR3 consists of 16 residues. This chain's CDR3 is CATSDFSQGATDTQYF. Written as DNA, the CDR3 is TGTGCCACCAGTGATTTTTCGCAGGGGGCAACAGATACGCAGTATTTT.

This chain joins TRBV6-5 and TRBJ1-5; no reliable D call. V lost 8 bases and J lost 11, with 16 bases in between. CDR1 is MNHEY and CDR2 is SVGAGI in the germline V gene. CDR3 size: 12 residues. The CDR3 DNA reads TGTGCCAGCCACGAAGGAGGGCTGTCCCAGCATTTT. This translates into CASHEGGLSQHF.

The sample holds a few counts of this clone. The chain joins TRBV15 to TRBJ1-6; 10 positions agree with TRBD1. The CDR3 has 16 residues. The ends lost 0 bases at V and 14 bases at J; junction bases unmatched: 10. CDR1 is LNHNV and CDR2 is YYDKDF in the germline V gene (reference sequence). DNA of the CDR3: TGTGCCACCAGCAGAGATAGGGGACAGGGGATTAGTTCCCTCCACTTT. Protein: CATSRDRGQGISSLHF.

The CDR3 loop is CASSSRTGSREAFF. In nucleotides, the CDR3 is TGTGCCAGCAGCTCCAGGACAGGGTCGAGGGAAGCTTTCTTT. The chain uses TRBV5-6 and TRBJ1-1; 8 bases agree with TRBD1. V was clipped by 3 bases and J by 8 bases; unmatched bases: 9. There are 14 residues in the CDR3. Germline-derived CDR1 and CDR2 are SGHDT and YYEEEE.

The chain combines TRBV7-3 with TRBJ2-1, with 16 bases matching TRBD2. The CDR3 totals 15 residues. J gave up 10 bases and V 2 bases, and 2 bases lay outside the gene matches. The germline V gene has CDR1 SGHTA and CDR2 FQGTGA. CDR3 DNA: TGTGCCAGCAGCTTAGGGACTAGCGGGGGGGCAGAGCAGTTCTTC. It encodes CASSLGTSGGAEQFF.

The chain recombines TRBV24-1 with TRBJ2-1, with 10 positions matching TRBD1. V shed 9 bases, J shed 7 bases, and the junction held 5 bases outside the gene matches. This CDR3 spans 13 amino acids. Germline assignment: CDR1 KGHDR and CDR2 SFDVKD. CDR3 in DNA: TGTGCCACCGGGACAGGGGCAGTAAATGAGCAGTTCTTC. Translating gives CATGTGAVNEQFF.

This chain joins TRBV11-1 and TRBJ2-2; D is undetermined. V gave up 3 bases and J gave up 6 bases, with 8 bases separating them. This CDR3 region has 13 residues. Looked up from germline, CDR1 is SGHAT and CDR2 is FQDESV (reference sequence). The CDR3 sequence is CASSFDSAGELFF. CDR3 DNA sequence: TGTGCCAGCAGCTTCGACTCTGCCGGGGAGCTGTTTTTT.

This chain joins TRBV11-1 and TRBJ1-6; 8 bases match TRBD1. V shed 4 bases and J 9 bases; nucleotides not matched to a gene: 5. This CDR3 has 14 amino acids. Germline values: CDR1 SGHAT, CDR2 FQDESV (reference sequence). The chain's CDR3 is CASSSGQAGSPLHF. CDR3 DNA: TGTGCCAGCAGCTCGGGACAGGCTGGTTCACCCCTCCACTTT.

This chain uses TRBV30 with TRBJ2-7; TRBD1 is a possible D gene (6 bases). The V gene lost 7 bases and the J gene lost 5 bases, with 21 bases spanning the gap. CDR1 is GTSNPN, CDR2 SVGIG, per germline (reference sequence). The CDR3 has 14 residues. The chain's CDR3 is CASALGASSNEQYF. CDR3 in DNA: TGTGCCTCCGCCTTGGGGGCTTCTTCAAACGAGCAGTACTTC.

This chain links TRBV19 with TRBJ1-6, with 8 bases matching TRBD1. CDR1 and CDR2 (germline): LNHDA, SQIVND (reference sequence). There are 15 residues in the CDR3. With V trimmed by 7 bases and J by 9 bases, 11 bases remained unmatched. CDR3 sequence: CASTRGDRQFSPLHF. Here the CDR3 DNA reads TGTGCCAGTACCCGAGGGGACAGGCAATTTTCACCCCTCCACTTT.

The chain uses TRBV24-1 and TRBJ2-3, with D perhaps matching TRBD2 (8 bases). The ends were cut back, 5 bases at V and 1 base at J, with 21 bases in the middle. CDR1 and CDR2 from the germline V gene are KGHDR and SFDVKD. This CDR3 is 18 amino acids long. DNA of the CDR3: TGTGCCACCAGTGCCCGGGGGGGAAGACAGGGCGGCACAGATACGCAGTATTTT. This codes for CATSARGGRQGGTDTQYF.

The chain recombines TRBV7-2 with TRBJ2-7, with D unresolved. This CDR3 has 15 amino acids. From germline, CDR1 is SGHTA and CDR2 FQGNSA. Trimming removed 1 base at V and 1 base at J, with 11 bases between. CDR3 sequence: CASSLVPQRSYEQYF. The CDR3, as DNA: TGTGCCAGCAGCTTAGTTCCGCAGAGGTCCTACGAGCAGTACTTC.

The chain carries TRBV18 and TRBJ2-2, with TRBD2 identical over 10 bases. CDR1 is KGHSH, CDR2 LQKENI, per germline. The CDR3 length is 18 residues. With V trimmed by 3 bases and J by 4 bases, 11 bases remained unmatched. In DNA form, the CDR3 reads TGTGCCAGCTCACCTAGGCTTCTAGCGGGGGATTTCACCGGGGAGCTGTTTTTT. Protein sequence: CASSPRLLAGDFTGELFF.

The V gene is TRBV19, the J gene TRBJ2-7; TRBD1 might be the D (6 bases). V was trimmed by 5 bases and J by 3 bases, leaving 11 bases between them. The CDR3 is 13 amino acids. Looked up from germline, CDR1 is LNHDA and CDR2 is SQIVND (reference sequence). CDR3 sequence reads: CASSDGTLYEQYF. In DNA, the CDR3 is TGTGCCAGTAGTGATGGGACACTCTACGAGCAGTACTTC.